The 15 T cell receptor beta chains below were found in one sample sequenced in a study of shared clonotypes between healthy human individuals. Produced via immunoSEQ multiplex PCR; TCRdb's table is partial and in-frame only. Found here are 950,000 to 1,300,000 clones, roughly 80% of them singletons; the top ten hold 1.2% to 1.5%. Sample: memory CD4+ T cells sorted from blood. The subset was: CD45RA-negative fraction. All receptors derive from a man younger than 30 in good health.

V usage is TRBV2 and J usage is TRBJ1-1; 8 nucleotides match TRBD1. Germline CDR1 SNHLY, CDR2 FYNNEI. The CDR3 runs to 12 residues. The V gene end was trimmed by 4 bases and the J gene end by 10 bases; junction bases not matched to a gene: 5. CDR3 protein: CASSADRVAAFF. The CDR3 DNA sequence: TGTGCCAGCAGTGCGGACAGGGTAGCAGCTTTCTTT.

The chain carries TRBV7-2 and TRBJ2-3; TRBD2 matches at 7 bases. The V segment lost 0 bases and the J segment 3 bases; nucleotides outside the gene matches: 3. The CDR3 sequence is 15 residues long. Per germline, CDR1 SGHTA and CDR2 FQGNSA. The CDR3 DNA reads TGTGCCAGCAGCTTAGCGGCGGGAGAAACAGATACGCAGTATTTT. This codes for CASSLAAGETDTQYF.

J is TRBJ2-5 and V is TRBV7-8; D is perhaps TRBD1 or TRBD2 (5 bases each). Trimming shortened V by 5 bases and J by 5 bases, and 12 bases separated the two germline ends. Germline lookup yields CDR1 SGHVS and CDR2 FQNEAQ. This CDR3 has 13 amino acids. Here the CDR3 DNA reads TGTGCCAGCAGCGTCGGGACGGGTGAGACCCAGTACTTC. Protein: CASSVGTGETQYF. The variable domain in full, with the rest retrieved from reference TRBV7-8 and TRBJ2-5, is GAGVSQSPRYKVAKRGQDVALRCDPISGHVSLFWYQQALGQGPEFLTYFQNEAQLDKSGLPSDRFFAERPEGSVSTLKIQRTQQEDSAVYLCASSVGTGETQYFGPGTRLLVL.

This sequence joins TRBV4-3 and TRBJ2-4; a possible D gene is TRBD1 (6 bases). Trimming left V 3 bases short and J 8 bases short, with 14 bases between. The CDR3 consists of 14 residues. The germline V gene has CDR1 LGHNA and CDR2 YSLEER. The CDR3 loop reads CASSHLYREDIQYF. The CDR3 DNA sequence: TGCGCCAGCAGCCACTTGTACAGGGAAGACATTCAGTACTTC.

The J gene is TRBJ1-4, the V gene TRBV7-2, with D tentatively TRBD1 (6 bases). Germline V gene sequence: CDR1 SGHTA, CDR2 FQGNSA. The CDR3 is 14 residues long. Trimming took 5 bases from V and 7 from J, leaving 14 bases between them. DNA of the CDR3: TGTGCCAGCAGCCCACAGGGCTTAGGTGAAAAACTGTTTTTT. Its translation is CASSPQGLGEKLFF.

This clone was detected only a few times. The genes are TRBV11-2 and TRBJ2-7, with 11 bases matching TRBD2. Germline V CDR1 and CDR2: SGHAT, FQNNGV. With V trimmed by 5 bases and J by 6 bases, 12 bases remained unmatched. The CDR3 contains 16 residues. CDR3 region: CASSLPTSGRLREQYF. CDR3 bases: TGTGCCAGCAGCCTACCAACTAGCGGGAGACTCCGCGAGCAGTACTTC.

This clone was seen more than once but under ten times. This chain joins TRBV7-3 and TRBJ1-4; the D is unclear. Trimming shortened V by 0 bases and J by 7 bases, and 6 bases separated the two germline ends. Germline CDR1 and CDR2: SGHTA and FQGTGA. This CDR3 comprises 13 residues. CDR3 loop: CASSLTPFEKLFF. In DNA, the CDR3 is TGTGCCAGCAGCTTAACGCCCTTTGAAAAACTGTTTTTT.

The chain is built from TRBV7-9 and TRBJ2-7; 13 bases fit TRBD2. CDR1 and CDR2 (germline): SEHNR, FQNEAQ (reference sequence). The CDR3 length is 15 residues. V was pared by 5 bases and J by 3 bases, with 4 bases of the junction left unmatched. DNA for the CDR3: TGTGCCAGCAGCCCAGGACTAGCGGGAGACTACGAGCAGTACTTC. Its translation: CASSPGLAGDYEQYF.

The chain uses TRBV7-9 and TRBJ2-7, with a possible D match to TRBD1 (5 bases). The CDR3 has 15 amino acids. Germline V CDR1 and CDR2: SEHNR, FQNEAQ (reference sequence). V was trimmed by 5 bases and J by 0 bases, leaving 14 bases between them. The CDR3 DNA is TGTGCCAGCAGCAATGGGGCCGGCAGCTCCTACGAGCAGTACTTC. Protein product: CASSNGAGSSYEQYF.

The chain recombines TRBV5-4 with TRBJ1-3; tentative D call: TRBD1 (5 bases). V dropped 3 bases and J dropped 0 bases, with 13 bases sitting between them. The CDR3 totals 16 residues. The V gene's germline CDR1 is SGHNT and CDR2 YYREEE (reference sequence). DNA for the CDR3: TGTGCCAGCAGCTGGGGGACCATTCTCTCTGGAAACACCATATATTTT. This sequence encodes CASSWGTILSGNTIYF.

In the case of this clone: A much larger clone lies a single base off, so this may be a read error. The J gene is TRBJ2-7, the V gene TRBV29-1; 8 nucleotides align to TRBD1. Germline V gives CDR1 SQVTM, CDR2 ANQGSEA. The CDR3 has 14 residues. The ends lost 4 bases at V and 2 bases at J; junction bases unmatched: 7. The CDR3 nucleotides read TGCAGCGTTGGGGACAGGACCCCCGCCTACGAGCAGTACTTC. Its protein is CSVGDRTPAYEQYF.

V and J are TRBV7-2 and TRBJ2-1; TRBD2 is a possible D gene (6 bases). The V end lost 5 bases, the J end lost 9 bases, and 11 bases lay between the germline ends. This CDR3 spans 12 amino acids. Germline V gives CDR1 SGHTA, CDR2 FQGNSA. Here the CDR3 DNA reads TGTGCCAGCAGCCGTCGGGGAGGTGAGCAGTTCTTC. This sequence encodes CASSRRGGEQFF.

The chain links TRBV30 to TRBJ1-2; 8 bases agree with TRBD1. V dropped 3 bases and J dropped 7; count of bases not matched to a gene: 7. CDR1 and CDR2 from the germline V gene are GTSNPN and SVGIG (reference sequence). The length of the CDR3 is 13 residues. The DNA for the CDR3 is TGTGCCTGGAGCGGGACAGGCCGTGTTGGCTACACCTTC. Its translation: CAWSGTGRVGYTF.

The chain links TRBV5-1 to TRBJ2-7; D remains unclear. V lost 0 bases and J lost 2, with 9 bases in between. The CDR3 has 14 residues. Per germline, CDR1 SGHRS and CDR2 YFSETQ. The CDR3 nucleotides read TGCGCCAGCAGCTTGGTTGAAGGGACCTACGAGCAGTACTTC. It specifies CASSLVEGTYEQYF.

The V gene is TRBV11-2, the J gene TRBJ1-3; D unclear. This CDR3 region has 16 residues. V was shortened by 3 bases and J by 0 bases, with 12 bases between the two germline ends. Looked up from germline, CDR1 is SGHAT and CDR2 is FQNNGV. The CDR3 loop reads CASSFGWVSSGNTIYF. Here the CDR3 DNA reads TGTGCCAGCAGCTTTGGGTGGGTCAGCTCTGGAAACACCATATATTTT.